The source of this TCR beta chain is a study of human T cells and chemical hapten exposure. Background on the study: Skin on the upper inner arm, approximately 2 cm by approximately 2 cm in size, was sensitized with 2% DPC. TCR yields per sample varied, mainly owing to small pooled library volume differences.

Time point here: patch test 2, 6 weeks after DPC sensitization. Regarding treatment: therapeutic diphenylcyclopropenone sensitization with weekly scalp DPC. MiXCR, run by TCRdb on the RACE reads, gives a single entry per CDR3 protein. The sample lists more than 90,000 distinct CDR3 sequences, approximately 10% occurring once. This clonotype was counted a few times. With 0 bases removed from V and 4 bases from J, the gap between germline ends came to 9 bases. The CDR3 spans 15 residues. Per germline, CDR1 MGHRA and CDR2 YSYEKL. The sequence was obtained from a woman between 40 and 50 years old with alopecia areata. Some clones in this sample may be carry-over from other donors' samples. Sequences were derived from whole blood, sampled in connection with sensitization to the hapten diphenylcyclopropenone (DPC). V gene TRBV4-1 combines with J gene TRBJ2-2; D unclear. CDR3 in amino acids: CASSQDRQATGELFF. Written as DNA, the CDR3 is TGCGCCAGCAGCCAAGATCGACAAGCCACCGGGGAGCTGTTTTTT.